The clone carrying this TCR beta chain was seen a single time. Its antigen is unknown. These data are taken from a study of cytomegalovirus exposure and HLA in healthy donors. Overall study context: The roughly 130 validation repertoires used the same platform as the 650 to 800 first-cohort repertoires, a later analysis reported. Findings and caveats of the study: Reports described diagnosis of cytomegalovirus status by the classifier as highly specific and sensitive.

TCRdb keeps only in-frame clones here, not all; method: immunoSEQ multiplex PCR. The sample includes about 70,000 clones, approximately 95% seen only once; the top ten take approximately 1.5%. The TCR was taken from a man between 18 and 35 years old in good health and CMV-seropositive. The sequencing sample was made of PBMCs.

The chain's CDR3 is CASSLRAGPADTQYF. The CDR3 coding sequence is TGTGCCAGCAGCCTTCGAGCGGGACCGGCAGATACGCAGTATTTT. The gene calls are TRBV9 and TRBJ2-3; TRBD2 matches at 7 bases. CDR1 is SGDLS and CDR2 is YYNGEE in the germline V gene. V gave up 4 bases and J gave up 4 bases; unmatched junction bases: 9. CDR3 size: 15 residues.